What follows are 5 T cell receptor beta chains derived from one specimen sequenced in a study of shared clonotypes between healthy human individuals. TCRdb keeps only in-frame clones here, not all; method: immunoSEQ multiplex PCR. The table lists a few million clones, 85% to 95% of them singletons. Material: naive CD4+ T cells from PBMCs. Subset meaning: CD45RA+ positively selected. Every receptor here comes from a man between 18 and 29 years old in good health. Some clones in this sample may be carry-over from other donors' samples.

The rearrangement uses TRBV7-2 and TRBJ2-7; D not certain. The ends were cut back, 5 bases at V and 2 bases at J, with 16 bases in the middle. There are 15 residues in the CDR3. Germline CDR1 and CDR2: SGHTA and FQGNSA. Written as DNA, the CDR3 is TGTGCCAGCAGCCAAGGACCGACTCTTACCTACGAGCAGTACTTC. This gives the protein CASSQGPTLTYEQYF.

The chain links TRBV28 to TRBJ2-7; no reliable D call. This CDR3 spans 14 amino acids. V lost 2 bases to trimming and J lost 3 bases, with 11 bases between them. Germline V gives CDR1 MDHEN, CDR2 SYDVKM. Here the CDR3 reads CASSLRLADYEQYF. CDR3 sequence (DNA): TGTGCCAGCAGTTTACGGTTGGCAGACTACGAGCAGTACTTC.

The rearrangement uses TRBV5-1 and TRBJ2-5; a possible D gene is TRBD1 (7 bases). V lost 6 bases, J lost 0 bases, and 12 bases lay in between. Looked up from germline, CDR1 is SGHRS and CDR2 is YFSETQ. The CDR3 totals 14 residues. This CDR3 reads CASNPGGHQETQYF. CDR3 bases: TGCGCCAGCAACCCAGGGGGGCACCAAGAGACCCAGTACTTC.

Here the CDR3 DNA reads TGTGCCAGCATTCTCCCCCCCTACGAGCAGTACTTC. Translating it yields CASILPPYEQYF. The V and J genes are TRBV28 and TRBJ2-7, with D hard to call. CDR1 is MDHEN and CDR2 is SYDVKM in the germline V gene. The V end lost 7 bases, the J end lost 2 bases, and 9 bases lay between the germline ends. The CDR3 length is 12 residues.

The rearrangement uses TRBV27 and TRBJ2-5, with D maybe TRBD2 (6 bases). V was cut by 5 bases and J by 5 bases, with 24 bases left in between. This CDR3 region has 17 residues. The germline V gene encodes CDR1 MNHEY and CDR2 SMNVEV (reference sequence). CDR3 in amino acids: CASSPPVGLANRETQYF. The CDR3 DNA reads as TGTGCCAGCAGTCCCCCCGTAGGTCTAGCGAACCGGGAGACCCAGTACTTC.